This entry lists 28 T cell receptor beta chains sequenced from one sample in a study of T-cell reconstitution after alpha-beta-depleted transplantation in children. Preparation of the TCRbeta library was carried out with unique molecular identifiers. TCRdb reanalysed the PCR reads using MiXCR and keeps one entry per CDR3 protein. The sample comprises about 400,000 distinct CDR3 sequences, 16% of which are singletons, and around 28% rests with the top ten. Material: PBMCs, mostly from graft donor cells, obtained 360 days after TCRalphabeta/CD19-depleted stem cell transplant. Receptors were obtained from a boy less than two years old who had a stem cell transplant for Wiskott-Aldrich syndrome, so the T cells may come from the graft donor.

The V and J genes are TRBV11-2 and TRBJ2-1; D gene unclear. The CDR3 sequence is 13 residues long. Trimming took 3 bases from V and 10 from J, leaving 13 bases between them. The germline CDR1 and CDR2 sequences are SGHAT and FQNNGV. Here the CDR3 reads CASSLSLRSEQFF. CDR3 in DNA: TGTGCCAGCAGCTTGTCTTTGCGGTCCGAGCAGTTCTTC.

This clonotype was recorded a few times. The chain joins TRBV3-1 to TRBJ2-1; 9 bases fit TRBD1. V was clipped by 3 bases and J by 3 bases; unmatched bases: 6. The CDR3 covers 16 residues. In germline, CDR1 is LGHDT, CDR2 YNNKEL (reference sequence). CDR3 bases: TGTGCCAGCAGCCAGCCGGGACAGGGATTCTACAATGAGCAGTTCTTC. It translates to CASSQPGQGFYNEQFF.

The chain couples TRBV7-2 to TRBJ2-7; D is uncertain. Trimming pared 0 bases from V and 0 bases from J, leaving 9 bases between. This CDR3 contains 15 residues. Germline-derived CDR1 and CDR2 are SGHTA and FQGNSA. Written as DNA, the CDR3 is TGTGCCAGCAGCTTAGCGCCGCACCCCTCCTACGAGCAGTACTTC. Translating it yields CASSLAPHPSYEQYF.

This clonotype was observed a few times. The genes are TRBV12-3 or TRBV12-4 and TRBJ2-1, with a tentative D call TRBD1 (5 bases). Trimming took off 5 bases at V and 6 bases at J, with 11 bases between the two ends. This CDR3 contains 13 residues. CDR3 nucleotide sequence: TGTGCCAGCAGTCAAGGGGCCGTCAATGAGCAGTTCTTC. Translation: CASSQGAVNEQFF.

This clonotype has just a few counts. V gene TRBV9 combines with J gene TRBJ2-1; weak D call: TRBD2 (7 bases). V was trimmed by 0 bases and J by 5 bases, leaving 12 bases between them. The CDR3 length is 15 residues. The germline CDR1 and CDR2 sequences are SGDLS and YYNGEE. The CDR3 loop is CASSVGGGGHNEQFF. Here the CDR3 DNA reads TGTGCCAGCAGCGTAGGAGGGGGAGGGCACAATGAGCAGTTCTTC.

This clonotype appeared a few times. This rearrangement joins TRBV11-2 to TRBJ2-4; D is tentatively TRBD1 or TRBD2 (5 bases each). CDR1 and CDR2 (germline): SGHAT, FQNNGV. This CDR3 is built from 14 residues. The ends were cut back, 3 bases at V and 0 bases at J, with 6 bases in the middle. In DNA, the CDR3 is TGTGCCAGCAGCTTGGGGACAGCCAAAAACATTCAGTACTTC. Encoded protein: CASSLGTAKNIQYF.

The rearrangement links TRBV5-1 to TRBJ2-1; D is undetermined. Germline V lookup: CDR1 SGHRS, CDR2 YFSETQ. This CDR3 has 13 residues. V lost 4 bases to trimming and J lost 4 bases, with 9 bases between them. The CDR3 region is CASSPQTYNEQFF. The CDR3 DNA follows: TGCGCCAGCAGCCCTCAAACTTACAATGAGCAGTTCTTC.

This clonotype has only a few counts. This rearrangement joins TRBV7-2 to TRBJ1-6, with 9 bases matching TRBD1. The CDR3 totals 17 residues. V gave up 1 base and J gave up 11 bases; unmatched junction bases: 12. CDR1 SGHTA and CDR2 FQGNSA come from the germline V gene. The CDR3 DNA reads TGTGCCAGCAGCTTAGGGGGGACAGGGAGGTTTTCGGCACCCCTCCACTTT. It codes for CASSLGGTGRFSAPLHF.

The rearrangement uses TRBV12-3 or TRBV12-4 and TRBJ2-7; D remains unclear. This CDR3 has 13 amino acids. Trimming cost V 3 bases and J 3 bases, with 9 bases left between them. CDR3 protein: CASSFVQYYEQYF. CDR3 bases: TGTGCCAGCAGTTTCGTCCAGTACTACGAGCAGTACTTC.

This clonotype turned up a few times. The chain links TRBV18 to TRBJ1-1; D may be TRBD1 (6 bases). V lost 2 bases to trimming and J lost 3 bases, with 13 bases between them. Germline V gene lookup returns CDR1 KGHSH and CDR2 LQKENI. The CDR3 runs to 15 residues. CDR3 sequence: CASSPTTGWDTEAFF. The CDR3 region has the DNA TGTGCCAGCTCACCAACGACAGGTTGGGACACTGAAGCTTTCTTT.

This clonotype was found many times. This chain connects TRBV10-3 to TRBJ2-1, with 9 bases lining up with TRBD2. The CDR3 covers 13 residues. Germline loops: CDR1 ENHRY, CDR2 SYGVKD. Germline trimming cut 11 bases from V and 4 bases from J; bases unmatched to any gene: 6. CDR3 sequence: CAATSGSYNEQFF. DNA of the CDR3: TGTGCCGCAACTAGCGGGTCTTACAATGAGCAGTTCTTC.

This clonotype was counted only a few times. J is TRBJ2-2 and V is TRBV12-3 or TRBV12-4; D possibly uses TRBD1 or TRBD2 (6 bases each). With 5 bases removed from V and 5 bases from J, the gap between germline ends came to 12 bases. The CDR3 runs 14 residues. The CDR3, as DNA: TGTGCCAGCAGTCCAACAGGGAGGACCGGGGAGCTGTTTTTT. It yields the protein CASSPTGRTGELFF.

This clonotype was seen a few times. The chain joins TRBV7-9 to TRBJ1-2, with D tentatively TRBD1 (6 bases). V lost 4 bases, J lost 3 bases, and 21 bases lay in between. CDR1 SEHNR and CDR2 FQNEAQ come from the germline V gene (reference sequence). The CDR3 runs to 17 residues. This chain's CDR3 is CASSSMVLLTGHYGYTF. The CDR3 nucleotides are TGTGCCAGCAGCTCCATGGTCCTCCTAACAGGGCACTATGGCTACACCTTC. The full variable domain, completed using reference TRBV7-9 and TRBJ1-2, is DTGVSQNPRHKITKRGQNVTFRCDPISEHNRLYWYRQTLGQGPEFLTYFQNEAQLEKSRLLSDRFSAERPKGSFSTLEIQRTEQGDSAMYLCASSSMVLLTGHYGYTFGSGTRLTVV.

This clonotype has just a few counts. The chain joins TRBV12-3 or TRBV12-4 to TRBJ1-6, with D perhaps matching TRBD1 (5 bases). The V gene lost 3 bases and the J gene lost 11 bases, with 11 bases spanning the gap. The CDR3 totals 13 residues. The CDR3 loop is CASSFWGNAPLHF. CDR3 nucleotide sequence: TGTGCCAGCAGTTTCTGGGGGAACGCACCCCTCCACTTT.

In this sample, this clonotype turned up a few times. The chain recombines TRBV7-6 with TRBJ1-4; no reliable D call. CDR1 and CDR2 from the germline V gene are SGHVS and FNYEAQ. V dropped 6 bases and J dropped 2 bases, with 13 bases sitting between them. The CDR3 runs to 15 residues. CDR3 loop: CASSYLGGTNEKLFF. DNA for the CDR3: TGTGCCAGCAGTTACCTCGGAGGGACTAATGAAAAACTGTTTTTT.

This clonotype was recorded many times. The CDR3 is CSVPPYRGSEQFF. The CDR3 DNA reads TGCAGCGTACCCCCCTACAGGGGAAGTGAGCAGTTCTTC. V is TRBV29-1 and J is TRBJ2-1, with 7 bases identical to TRBD1. Trimming cost V 6 bases and J 9 bases; bases outside gene matches: 11. This CDR3 has 13 amino acids. In germline, CDR1 is SQVTM, CDR2 ANQGSEA.

This sequence joins TRBV30 and TRBJ1-5, with D unresolved. Trimming shortened V by 2 bases and J by 2 bases, and 4 bases separated the two germline ends. The CDR3 is 12 amino acids. Germline V lookup: CDR1 GTSNPN, CDR2 SVGIG (reference sequence). The CDR3, as DNA: TGTGCCTGGAGTATCGGCAATCAGCCCCAGCATTTT. Translating it yields CAWSIGNQPQHF.

Comment on this clonotype: Relative to the germline gene, one junction end is altered; a read error may explain this. The chain joins TRBV4-1 to TRBJ1-2, with D possibly TRBD1 on 5 matching bases. CDR3 size: 17 residues. The germline CDR1 and CDR2 sequences are MGHRA and YSYEKL. The CDR3 nucleotides are TGCGCCAGCAGCCTTAGGACACCTAACAGAGTTGACTACGGCTACACCTTC. It specifies CASSLRTPNRVDYGYTF.

The V gene is TRBV2, the J gene TRBJ2-2; no clear D. Germline V gene data show CDR1 as SNHLY and CDR2 as FYNNEI. V lost 7 bases and J lost 6, with 9 bases in between. CDR3 length: 12 amino acids. CDR3 protein: CASKAFAGELFF. CDR3 sequence (DNA): TGTGCCAGCAAGGCATTTGCCGGGGAGCTGTTTTTT. The complete variable domain, with remaining parts taken from reference TRBV2 and TRBJ2-2, reads EPEVTQTPSHQVTQMGQEVILRCVPISNHLYFYWYRQILGQKVEFLVSFYNNEISEKSEIFDDQFSVERPDGSNFTLKIRSTKLEDSAMYFCASKAFAGELFFGEGSRLTVL.

This clonotype was counted only a few times. V usage is TRBV4-3 and J usage is TRBJ2-1; D is perhaps TRBD2 (5 bases). Trimming took 2 bases from V and 3 from J, leaving 8 bases between them. This CDR3 is built from 14 residues. Germline V gives CDR1 LGHNA, CDR2 YSLEER. The CDR3 protein is CASSQWELYNEQFF. Here the CDR3 DNA reads TGCGCCAGCAGCCAATGGGAGCTCTACAATGAGCAGTTCTTC.

CDR3 sequence: CASSLTPGLGASTGELFF. The CDR3 DNA follows: TGTGCCAGCAGTCTAACCCCAGGGTTAGGGGCTAGCACCGGGGAGCTGTTTTTT. The rearrangement uses TRBV27 and TRBJ2-2, with TRBD1 as a possible D gene (5 bases). The CDR3 has 18 residues. Trimming left V 5 bases short and J 4 bases short, with 23 bases between. The germline CDR1 and CDR2 sequences are MNHEY and SMNVEV (reference sequence).

This clonotype was detected a few times. This may arise from a read error, as a much more abundant clone is one base away. This chain connects TRBV12-3 or TRBV12-4 to TRBJ2-7; 9 nucleotides agree with TRBD1. This CDR3 is built from 13 residues. Trimming cost V 4 bases and J 3 bases; bases outside gene matches: 1. CDR3: CASSWDRVYEQYF. The CDR3 nucleotides are TGTGCCAGCAGTTGGGACAGGGTCTACGAGCAGTACTTC.

This clonotype has ten or more counts. V usage is TRBV10-2 and J usage is TRBJ2-2, with 7 bases aligning to TRBD1. Unmatched junction bases numbered 3, after V lost 1 base and J lost 4 bases. Germline lookup yields CDR1 WSHSY and CDR2 SAAADI. The CDR3 has 15 residues. For the CDR3, the DNA is TGCGCCAGCAGTGAGTTGGACAGGATCACCGGGGAGCTGTTTTTT. Translation: CASSELDRITGELFF.

This clonotype has at least ten counts. The chain links TRBV29-1 to TRBJ2-1; D gene uncertain. Germline CDR1 SQVTM, CDR2 ANQGSEA. The CDR3 loop spans 13 amino acids. V dropped 4 bases and J dropped 2 bases, with 9 bases sitting between them. This CDR3 is CSVGQPPYNEQFF. In DNA, the CDR3 is TGCAGCGTTGGCCAGCCCCCCTACAATGAGCAGTTCTTC.

V and J are TRBV20-1 and TRBJ2-1; 9 bases are shared with TRBD1. From germline, CDR1 is DFQATT and CDR2 SNEGSKA (reference sequence). V gave up 6 bases and J gave up 6 bases; unmatched junction bases: 9. The CDR3 sequence is 14 residues long. CDR3 protein: CSAPTGGGPNEQFF. CDR3 sequence (DNA): TGCAGTGCCCCTACAGGGGGCGGGCCCAATGAGCAGTTCTTC.

The chain combines TRBV20-1 with TRBJ2-2; D not resolved. This CDR3 contains 12 residues. CDR1 and CDR2 from the germline V gene are DFQATT and SNEGSKA (reference sequence). The V gene lost 4 bases and the J gene lost 1 base, with 4 bases spanning the gap. CDR3 in DNA: TGCAGTGCTAACCAGAACACCGGGGAGCTGTTTTTT. It yields the protein CSANQNTGELFF.

The V and J genes are TRBV4-2 and TRBJ1-1; D call uncertain. There are 17 residues in the CDR3. V gave up 1 base and J gave up 3 bases, with 18 bases separating them. Germline V gene data show CDR1 as LGHNA and CDR2 as YNFKEQ. CDR3 sequence (DNA): TGTGCCAGCAGCCAAGGGCTGCAGGCCACTGGGGACACTGAAGCTTTCTTT. Its protein is CASSQGLQATGDTEAFF.

A few counts support this clonotype. V usage is TRBV13 and J usage is TRBJ2-7; D may be TRBD2 (5 bases). Per germline, CDR1 PRHDT and CDR2 FYEKMQ (reference sequence). There are 15 residues in the CDR3. Trimming removed 4 bases at V and 2 bases at J, with 15 bases between. This CDR3 is CASSSSPGKPYEQYF. CDR3 sequence (DNA): TGTGCCAGCAGCTCCTCCCCCGGGAAGCCCTACGAGCAGTACTTC.